This T cell receptor beta chain was identified during a study of shared T cell receptors in the human thymus. V lost 7 bases and J lost 1, with 13 bases in between. This CDR3 comprises 15 residues. Per the germline V gene, CDR1 is SNHLY and CDR2 is FYNNEI. Using immunoSEQ multiplex PCR, the repertoire was profiled, and TCRdb retains in-frame clones only, with some absent. The table includes under 700,000 clones, around 78% detected once. These data were likewise used in another study, on human thymus T cells. As reported in that work: Among the donors, all were healthy Finnish infants having corrective surgery for congenital heart defects. Thymus pieces cut out during corrective heart surgery were the tissue that was used.

The origin of this receptor is a boy younger than two with a congenital heart defect. The chain carries TRBV2 and TRBJ1-4, with D tentatively TRBD1 (6 bases). The sequencing sample was made of thymocytes. The CDR3 sequence is CASIWDTKTNEKLFF. The CDR3 DNA is TGTGCCAGCATCTGGGACACCAAAACTAATGAAAAACTGTTTTTT.